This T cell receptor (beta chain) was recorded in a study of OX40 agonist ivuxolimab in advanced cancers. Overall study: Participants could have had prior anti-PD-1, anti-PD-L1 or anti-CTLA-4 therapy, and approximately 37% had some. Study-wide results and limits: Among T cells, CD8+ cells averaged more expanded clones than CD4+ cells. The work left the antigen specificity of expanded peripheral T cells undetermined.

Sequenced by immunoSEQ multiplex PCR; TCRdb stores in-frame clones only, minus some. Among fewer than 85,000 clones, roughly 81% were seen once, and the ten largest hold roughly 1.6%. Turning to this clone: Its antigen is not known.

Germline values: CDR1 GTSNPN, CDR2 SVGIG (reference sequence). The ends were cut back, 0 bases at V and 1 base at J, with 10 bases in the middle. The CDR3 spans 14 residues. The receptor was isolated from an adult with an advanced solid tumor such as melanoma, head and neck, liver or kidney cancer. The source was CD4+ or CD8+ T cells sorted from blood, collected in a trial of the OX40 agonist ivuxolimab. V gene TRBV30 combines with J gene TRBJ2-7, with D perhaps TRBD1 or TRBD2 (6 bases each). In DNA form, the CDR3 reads TGTGCCTGGAGTGTTGGGGGGCGATCCTACGAGCAGTACTTC. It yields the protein CAWSVGGRSYEQYF. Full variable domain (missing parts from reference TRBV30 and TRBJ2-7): SQTIHQWPATLVQPVGSPLSLECTVEGTSNPNLYWYRQAAGRGLQLLFYSVGIGQISSEVPQNLSASRPQDRQFILSSKKLLLSDSGFYLCAWSVGGRSYEQYFGPGTRLTVT.